The subject of this entry is one TCR beta chain. Antigen: not known. In germline, CDR1 is KGHSH, CDR2 LQKENI. V shed 1 base and J shed 3 bases, with 12 bases lying between them. CDR3 length: 15 residues. The sample is drawn from a study of OX40 agonist ivuxolimab in advanced cancers. The wider study: Three individuals attained partial responses, comprising one hepatocellular carcinoma case and two cutaneous melanoma cases. General observations from the study: The CD4+ and CD8+ T cells in the blood had expanded clonally by week 6 at 0.1 to 3.0 mg/kg. CD8+ T cells were the subset that, on average, had more expanded clones than CD4+. Expanded peripheral T cells had an undetermined antigen specificity.

This table comes from immunoSEQ multiplex PCR, and its TCRdb copy is limited to in-frame clones, with some not included. The table records roughly 77,000 clones, roughly 80% of them present only once. V usage is TRBV18 and J usage is TRBJ2-5; D may be TRBD2 (7 bases). Sequencing was performed on CD4+ or CD8+ T cells sorted from blood, taken in a trial of the OX40 agonist ivuxolimab. This sequence was found in an adult with an advanced solid tumor such as melanoma, head and neck, liver or kidney cancer. As DNA, the CDR3 is TGTGCCAGCTCACCACTAGGGGGGGCCGAAGAGACCCAGTACTTC. Protein sequence: CASSPLGGAEETQYF.